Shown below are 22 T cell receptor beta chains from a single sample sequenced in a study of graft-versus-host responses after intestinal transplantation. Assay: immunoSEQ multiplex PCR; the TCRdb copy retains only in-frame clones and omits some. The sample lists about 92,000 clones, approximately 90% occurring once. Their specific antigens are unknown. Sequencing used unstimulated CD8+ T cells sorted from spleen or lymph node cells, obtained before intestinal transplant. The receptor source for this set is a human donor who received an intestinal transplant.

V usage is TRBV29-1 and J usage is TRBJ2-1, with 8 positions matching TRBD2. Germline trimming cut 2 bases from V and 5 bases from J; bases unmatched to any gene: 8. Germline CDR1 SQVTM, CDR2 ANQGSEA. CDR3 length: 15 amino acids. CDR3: CSVEYAGTRNNEQFF. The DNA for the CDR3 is TGCAGCGTTGAATACGCGGGGACTAGAAACAATGAGCAGTTCTTC.

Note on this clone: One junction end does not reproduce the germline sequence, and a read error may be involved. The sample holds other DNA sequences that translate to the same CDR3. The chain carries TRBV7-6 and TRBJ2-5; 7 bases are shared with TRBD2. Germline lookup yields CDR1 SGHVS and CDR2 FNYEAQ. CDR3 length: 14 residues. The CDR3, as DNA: TGTGCCAGCAGCCTAGCGGACTACGCGGAGACCCAGTACTTC. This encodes CASSLADYAETQYF.

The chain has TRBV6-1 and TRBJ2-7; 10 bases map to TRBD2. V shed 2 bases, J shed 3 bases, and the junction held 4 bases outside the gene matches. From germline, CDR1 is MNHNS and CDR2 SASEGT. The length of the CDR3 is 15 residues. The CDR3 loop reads CASSEYEREGYEQYF. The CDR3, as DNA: TGTGCCAGCAGTGAATATGAGCGGGAGGGCTACGAGCAGTACTTC.

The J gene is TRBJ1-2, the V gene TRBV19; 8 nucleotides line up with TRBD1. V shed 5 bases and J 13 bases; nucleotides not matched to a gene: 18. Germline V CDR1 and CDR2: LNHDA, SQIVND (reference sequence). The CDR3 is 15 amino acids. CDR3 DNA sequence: TGTGCCAGTAGTTCCCTTCCGGGACAGGTTTCTTCGCCCACCTTC. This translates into CASSSLPGQVSSPTF.

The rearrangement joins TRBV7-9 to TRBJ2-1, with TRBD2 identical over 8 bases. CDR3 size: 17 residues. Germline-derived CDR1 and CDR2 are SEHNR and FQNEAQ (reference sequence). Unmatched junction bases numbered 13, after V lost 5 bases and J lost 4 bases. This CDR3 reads CASSPTVSGSRYNEQFF. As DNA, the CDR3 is TGTGCCAGCAGCCCGACAGTCAGCGGGAGTCGATACAATGAGCAGTTCTTC.

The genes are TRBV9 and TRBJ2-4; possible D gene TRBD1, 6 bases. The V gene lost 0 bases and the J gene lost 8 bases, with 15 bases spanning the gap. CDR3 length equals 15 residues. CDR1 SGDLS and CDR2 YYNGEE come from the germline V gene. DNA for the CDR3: TGTGCCAGCAGCGTAGCAGGGGCAGGGAAAGACATTCAGTACTTC. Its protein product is CASSVAGAGKDIQYF. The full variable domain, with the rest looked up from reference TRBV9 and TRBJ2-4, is DSGVTQTPKHLITATGQRVTLRCSPRSGDLSVYWYQQSLDQGLQFLIQYYNGEERAKGNILERFSAQQFPDLHSELNLSSLELGDSALYFCASSVAGAGKDIQYFGAGTRLSVL.

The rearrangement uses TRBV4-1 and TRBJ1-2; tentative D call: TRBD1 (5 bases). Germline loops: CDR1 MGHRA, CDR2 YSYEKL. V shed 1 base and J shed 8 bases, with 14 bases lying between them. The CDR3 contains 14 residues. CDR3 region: CASSQVWGYEGYTF. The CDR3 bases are TGCGCCAGCAGCCAAGTCTGGGGGTATGAAGGCTACACCTTC.

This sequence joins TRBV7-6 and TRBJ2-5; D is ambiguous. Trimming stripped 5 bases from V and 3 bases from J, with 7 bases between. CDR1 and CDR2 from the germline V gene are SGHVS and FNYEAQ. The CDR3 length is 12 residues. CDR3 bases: TGTGCCAGCAGCCCAGGTGAAGAGACCCAGTACTTC. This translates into CASSPGEETQYF.

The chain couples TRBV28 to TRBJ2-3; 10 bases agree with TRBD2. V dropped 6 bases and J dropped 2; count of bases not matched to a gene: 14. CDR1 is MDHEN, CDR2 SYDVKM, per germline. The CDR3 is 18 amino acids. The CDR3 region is CASSRPTSGKRNTDTQYF. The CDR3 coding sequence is TGTGCCAGCAGCCGACCAACTAGCGGGAAGAGAAACACAGATACGCAGTATTTT.

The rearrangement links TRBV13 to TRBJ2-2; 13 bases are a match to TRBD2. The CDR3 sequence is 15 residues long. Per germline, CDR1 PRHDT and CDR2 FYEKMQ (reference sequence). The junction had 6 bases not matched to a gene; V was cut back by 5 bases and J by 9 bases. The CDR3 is CASSPGLAGARELFF. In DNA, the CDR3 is TGTGCCAGCAGCCCAGGACTAGCGGGAGCCCGGGAGCTGTTTTTT.

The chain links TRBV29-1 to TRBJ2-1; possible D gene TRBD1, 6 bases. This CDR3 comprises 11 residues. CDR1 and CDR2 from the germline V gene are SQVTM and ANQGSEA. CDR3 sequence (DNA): TGCGGAGCCCCAAGGGGGATTGAGCAGTTCTTC. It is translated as CGAPRGIEQFF.

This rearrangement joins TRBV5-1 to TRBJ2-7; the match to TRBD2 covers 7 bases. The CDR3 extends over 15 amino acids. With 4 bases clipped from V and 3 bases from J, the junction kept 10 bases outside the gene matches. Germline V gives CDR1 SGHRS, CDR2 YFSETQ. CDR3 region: CASSLFGLDDYEQYF. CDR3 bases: TGCGCCAGCAGCCTCTTCGGACTAGACGACTACGAGCAGTACTTC.

CDR3 nucleotides: TGTGCCAGCAGCTTCGGGGAGGCTCTAGCCAAAAACATTCAGTACTTC. It yields the protein CASSFGEALAKNIQYF. The genes are TRBV11-2 and TRBJ2-4; D is perhaps TRBD2 (6 bases). Germline loops: CDR1 SGHAT, CDR2 FQNNGV. The CDR3 has 16 amino acids. The V and J ends lost 3 bases and 0 bases respectively, with 12 bases between them.

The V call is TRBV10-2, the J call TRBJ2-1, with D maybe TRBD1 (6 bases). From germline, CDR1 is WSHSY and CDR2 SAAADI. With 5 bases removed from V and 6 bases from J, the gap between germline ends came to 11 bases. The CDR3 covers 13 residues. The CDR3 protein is CASSKDSFNEQFF. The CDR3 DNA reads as TGCGCCAGCAGTAAGGACAGCTTCAATGAGCAGTTCTTC.

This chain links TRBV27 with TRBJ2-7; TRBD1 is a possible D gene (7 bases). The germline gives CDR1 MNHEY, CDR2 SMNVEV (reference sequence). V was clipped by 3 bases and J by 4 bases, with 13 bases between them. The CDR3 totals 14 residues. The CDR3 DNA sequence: TGTGCCAGCAGTTTTGGGCAGGGGGGTTACGAGCAGTACTTC. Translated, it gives CASSFGQGGYEQYF.

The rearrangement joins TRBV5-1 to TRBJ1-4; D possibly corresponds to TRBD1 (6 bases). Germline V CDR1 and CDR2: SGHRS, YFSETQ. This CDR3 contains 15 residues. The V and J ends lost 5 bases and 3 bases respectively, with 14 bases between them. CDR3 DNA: TGCGCCAGCAGTGATTGGGGGGCCTCTAATGAAAAACTGTTTTTT. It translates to CASSDWGASNEKLFF. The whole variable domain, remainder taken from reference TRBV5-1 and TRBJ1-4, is KAGVTQTPRYLIKTRGQQVTLSCSPISGHRSVSWYQQTPGQGLQFLFEYFSETQRNKGNFPGRFSGRQFSNSRSEMNVSTLELGDSALYLCASSDWGASNEKLFFGSGTQLSVL.

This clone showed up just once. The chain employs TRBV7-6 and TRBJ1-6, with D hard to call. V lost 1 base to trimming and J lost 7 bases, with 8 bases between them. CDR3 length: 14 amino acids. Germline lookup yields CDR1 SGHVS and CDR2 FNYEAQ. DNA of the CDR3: TGTGCCAGCAGCTTAGGTTCCTCAAATTCACCCCTCCACTTT. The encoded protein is CASSLGSSNSPLHF.

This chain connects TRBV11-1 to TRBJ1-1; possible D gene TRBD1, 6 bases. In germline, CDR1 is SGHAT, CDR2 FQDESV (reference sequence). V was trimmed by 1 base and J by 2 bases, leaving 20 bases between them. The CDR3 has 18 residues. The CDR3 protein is CASSLGLLQGYGNTEAFF. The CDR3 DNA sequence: TGTGCCAGCAGCTTAGGACTATTACAGGGTTACGGAAACACTGAAGCTTTCTTT.

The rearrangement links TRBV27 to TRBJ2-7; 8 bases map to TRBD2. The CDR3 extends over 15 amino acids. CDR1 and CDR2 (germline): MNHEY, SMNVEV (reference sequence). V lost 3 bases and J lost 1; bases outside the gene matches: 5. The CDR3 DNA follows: TGTGCCAGCAGTTTTAGCCTAGCGGGTTCCTACGAGCAGTACTTC. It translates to CASSFSLAGSYEQYF.

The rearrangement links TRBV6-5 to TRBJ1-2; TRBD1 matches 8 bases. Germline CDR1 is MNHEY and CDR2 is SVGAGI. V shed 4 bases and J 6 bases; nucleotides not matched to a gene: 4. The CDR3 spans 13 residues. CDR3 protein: CASSSWDRHGYTF. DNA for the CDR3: TGTGCCAGCAGTTCGTGGGACAGGCATGGCTACACCTTC.

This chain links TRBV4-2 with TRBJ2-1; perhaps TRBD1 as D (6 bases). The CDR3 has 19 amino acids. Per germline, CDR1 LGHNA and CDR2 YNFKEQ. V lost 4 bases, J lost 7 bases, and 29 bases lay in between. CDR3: CASSRFGGLTGPHENEQFF. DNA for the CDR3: TGTGCCAGCAGCCGGTTCGGTGGGTTAACAGGGCCCCACGAAAATGAGCAGTTCTTC.

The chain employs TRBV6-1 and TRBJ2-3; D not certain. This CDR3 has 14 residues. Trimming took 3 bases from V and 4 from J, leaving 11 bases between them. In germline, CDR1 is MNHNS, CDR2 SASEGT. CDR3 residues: CASSEGVWADTQYF. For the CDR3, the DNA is TGTGCCAGCAGTGAGGGTGTCTGGGCAGATACGCAGTATTTT.